This T cell receptor (beta chain) was captured by sequencing in a study of OX40 agonist ivuxolimab in advanced cancers. Clones were read by immunoSEQ multiplex PCR, and TCRdb kept only the in-frame ones, dropping some. This sample has 57,000 or so clones, with about 89% found just once. The clonotype originates from an adult with an advanced solid tumor such as melanoma, head and neck, liver or kidney cancer. Sequenced here: CD4+ or CD8+ T cells sorted from blood, sampled in a trial of the OX40 agonist ivuxolimab.

CDR3 sequence reads: CASSKAWPGTGVETQYF. In DNA form, the CDR3 reads TGTGCCAGCAGCAAGGCCTGGCCCGGGACAGGGGTGGAGACCCAGTACTTC. The chain links TRBV21-1 to TRBJ2-5; the D segment call TRBD1 is taken from the table without a DNA check. TRBV21-1 is annotated as a pseudogene. The CDR3 loop spans 17 amino acids.